This is a list of T cell receptor beta chains from one sample in a study of OX40 agonist ivuxolimab in advanced cancers. Clones were sequenced by immunoSEQ multiplex PCR, and TCRdb holds only the in-frame ones, with some missing. Counted here are around 80,000 clones, approximately 89% occurring once; the ten biggest clones make up roughly 0.2%. Sample: CD4+ or CD8+ T cells sorted from blood, taken in a trial of the OX40 agonist ivuxolimab. All receptors derive from an adult with an advanced solid tumor such as melanoma, head and neck, liver or kidney cancer. The CDR3 runs from the conserved cysteine through the conserved F or W. Fields, in order: V gene, clone size, J gene, CDR3 length, CDR3 protein. Expanded clones get a size class; other rows say once, few or many, or leave the size out.

TRBV7-8,-,TRBJ2-1,18,CASSLRMTGHTTYNEQFF
TRBV7-3,-,TRBJ2-2,15,CASSLNPGYTGELFF
TRBV7-6,-,TRBJ1-1,17,CASSLALVRDRGTEAFF
TRBV5-1,-,TRBJ2-5,15,CASSLGPGQQETQYF
TRBV2,-,TRBJ1-6,15,CASSESSSYNSPLHF
TRBV7-3,-,TRBJ2-5,16,CASSLGAPGSGETQYF
TRBV4-2,once,TRBJ1-2,15,CASSQEGDRNYGYTF
TRBV5-6,once,TRBJ2-7,16,CASSLKAGTGGDEQYF
TRBV27,-,TRBJ2-3,17,CASSFPHGGRGTDTQYF
TRBV7-8,-,TRBJ2-7,18,CASSLVVKGGVISYEQYF
TRBV7-7,-,TRBJ2-2,15,CASSLKTENTGELFF
TRBV19,once,TRBJ2-7,16,CASSIEGQGSIYEQYF
TRBV5-1,-,TRBJ2-7,12,CASNGQGAEQYF
TRBV28,-,TRBJ1-1,16,CASRAMGEGRLIEAFF
TRBV28,-,TRBJ2-7,17,CASSLHPGQGVGYEQYF
TRBV4-1,-,TRBJ1-1,14,CASSQVGGRGEAFF
TRBV19,-,TRBJ2-3,19,CASSSRGTSGRGLTDTQYF
TRBV27,once,TRBJ2-5,15,CASRKGSDGSETQYF
TRBV28,-,TRBJ2-7,15,CASSLIDRRRHEQYF
TRBV5-1,once,TRBJ2-5,15,CASSSTQGVGETQYF
TRBV27,-,TRBJ1-3,15,CASRPAGTAGNTIYF
TRBV5-6,-,TRBJ2-1,16,CASSPAGGSSYNEQFF
TRBV21-1,-,TRBJ1-4,10,CASPDEKLFF
TRBV6-5,-,TRBJ2-5,15,CASSPPGQKQETQYF
TRBV7-6,-,TRBJ2-3,15,CASSFQRGVTDTQYF
TRBV11-2,-,TRBJ2-2,16,CASSSLDPNRVGELFF
TRBV15,-,TRBJ2-2,12,CATSIVTGELFF
TRBV19,-,TRBJ2-1,14,CASRGQPTYNEQFF
TRBV6-5,-,TRBJ2-1,11,CASFSGRARFF
TRBV5-1,-,TRBJ2-3,14,CASSLPSRTDTQYF
TRBV15,-,TRBJ2-5,16,CATSRDYGRGEETQYF
TRBV5-1,-,TRBJ2-1,15,CASSLGGAAYNEQFF
TRBV6-1,once,TRBJ2-4,16,CASSEVRAVAKNIQYF
TRBV7-3,-,TRBJ2-1,17,CASSSYPGGRAKNEQFF
TRBV5-1,-,TRBJ2-3,20,CASSLEGAIVAGVSWDTQYF
TRBV29-1,-,TRBJ2-1,17,CSVVKLASGRKGNEQFF
TRBV29-1,few,TRBJ1-1,15,CSAPGQGGLNTEAFF
TRBV30,-,TRBJ2-7,14,CAWSVRGGSYEQYF
TRBV7-8,-,TRBJ1-3,15,CASSLARPSGNTIYF
TRBV5-1,-,TRBJ1-5,14,CASSLAGPNQPQHF
TRBV2,-,TRBJ1-1,15,CASSEGYLRNTEAFF
TRBV5-1,few,TRBJ2-5,14,CASSLEGAQETQYF
TRBV6-6,-,TRBJ1-3,13,CASKAGFGNTIYF
TRBV6-6,-,TRBJ1-2,14,CASSSGRGYYGYTF
TRBV4-1,-,TRBJ1-1,16,CASSQVLIGVGTEAFF
TRBV27,-,TRBJ2-2,18,CASSLSIGAGGGTGELFF
TRBV5-1,once,TRBJ2-3,15,CASRLEGVSTDTQYF
TRBV2,-,TRBJ2-5,15,CASAETGVGQETQYF